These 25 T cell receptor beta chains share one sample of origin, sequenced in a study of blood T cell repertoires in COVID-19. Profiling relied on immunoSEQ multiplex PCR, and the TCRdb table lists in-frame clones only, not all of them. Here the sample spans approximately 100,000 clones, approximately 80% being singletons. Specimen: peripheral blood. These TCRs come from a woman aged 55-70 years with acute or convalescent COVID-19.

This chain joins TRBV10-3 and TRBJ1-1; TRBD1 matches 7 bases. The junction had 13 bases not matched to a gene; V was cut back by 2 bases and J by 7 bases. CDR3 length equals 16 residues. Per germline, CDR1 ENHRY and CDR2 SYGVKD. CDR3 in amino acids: CAISEGDRLTQHEAFF. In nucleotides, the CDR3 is TGTGCCATCAGTGAGGGGGACAGACTCACCCAACATGAAGCTTTCTTT.

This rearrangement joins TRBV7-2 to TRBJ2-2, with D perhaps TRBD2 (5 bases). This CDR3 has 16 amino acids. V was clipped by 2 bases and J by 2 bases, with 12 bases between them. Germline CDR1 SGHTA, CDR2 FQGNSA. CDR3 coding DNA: TGTGCCAGCAGCTTACAAAGCGGCGCAAACACCGGGGAGCTGTTTTTT. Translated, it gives CASSLQSGANTGELFF.

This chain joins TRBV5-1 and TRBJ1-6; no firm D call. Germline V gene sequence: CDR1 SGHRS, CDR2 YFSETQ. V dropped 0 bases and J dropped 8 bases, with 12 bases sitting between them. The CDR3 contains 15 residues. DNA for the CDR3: TGCGCCAGCAGCTTGGGACGGAGGCTAGATTCACCCCTCCACTTT. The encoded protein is CASSLGRRLDSPLHF. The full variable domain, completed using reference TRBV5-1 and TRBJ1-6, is KAGVTQTPRYLIKTRGQQVTLSCSPISGHRSVSWYQQTPGQGLQFLFEYFSETQRNKGNFPGRFSGRQFSNSRSEMNVSTLELGDSALYLCASSLGRRLDSPLHFGNGTRLTVT.

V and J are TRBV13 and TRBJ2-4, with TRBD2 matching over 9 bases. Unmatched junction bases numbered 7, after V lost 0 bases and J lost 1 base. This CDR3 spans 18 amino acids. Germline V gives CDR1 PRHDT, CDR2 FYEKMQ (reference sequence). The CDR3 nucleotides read TGTGCCAGCAGCTTAGGGTTAGCGGGAGATTCGGCCAAAAACATTCAGTACTTC. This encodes CASSLGLAGDSAKNIQYF.

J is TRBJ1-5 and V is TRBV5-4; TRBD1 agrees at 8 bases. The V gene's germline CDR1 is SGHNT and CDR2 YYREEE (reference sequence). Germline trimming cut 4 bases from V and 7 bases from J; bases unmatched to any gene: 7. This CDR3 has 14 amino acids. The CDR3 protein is CASSPGQGDQPQHF. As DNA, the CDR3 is TGTGCCAGCAGCCCCGGACAGGGAGACCAGCCCCAGCATTTT.

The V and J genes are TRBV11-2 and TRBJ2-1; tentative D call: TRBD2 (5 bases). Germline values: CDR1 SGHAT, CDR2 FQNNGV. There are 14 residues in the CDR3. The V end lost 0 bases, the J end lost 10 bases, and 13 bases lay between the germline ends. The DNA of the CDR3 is TGTGCCAGCAGCTTAGAAACTAGTTGGAGAGAGCAGTTCTTC. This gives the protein CASSLETSWREQFF.

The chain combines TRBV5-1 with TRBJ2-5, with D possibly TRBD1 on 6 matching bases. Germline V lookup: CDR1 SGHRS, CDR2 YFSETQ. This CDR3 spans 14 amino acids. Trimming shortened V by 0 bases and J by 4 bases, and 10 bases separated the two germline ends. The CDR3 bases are TGCGCCAGCAGCTTGGTCGGCAGGGGAGAGACCCAGTACTTC. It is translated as CASSLVGRGETQYF.

The CDR3 region has the DNA TGCGCCAGCAGCCAAGATGGGGGTAGCGGGAGGGCCGGGGAGACCCAGTACTTC. Translated, it gives CASSQDGGSGRAGETQYF. This chain connects TRBV4-1 to TRBJ2-5; 11 nucleotides agree with TRBD2. The CDR3 covers 18 residues. The V segment lost 0 bases and the J segment 5 bases; nucleotides outside the gene matches: 11. Germline V gene data show CDR1 as MGHRA and CDR2 as YSYEKL.

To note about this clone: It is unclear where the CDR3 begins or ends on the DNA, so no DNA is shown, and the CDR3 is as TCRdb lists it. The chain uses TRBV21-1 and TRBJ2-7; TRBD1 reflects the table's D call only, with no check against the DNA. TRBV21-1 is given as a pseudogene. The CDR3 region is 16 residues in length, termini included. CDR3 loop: CASSKEVGQGSYEQYF.

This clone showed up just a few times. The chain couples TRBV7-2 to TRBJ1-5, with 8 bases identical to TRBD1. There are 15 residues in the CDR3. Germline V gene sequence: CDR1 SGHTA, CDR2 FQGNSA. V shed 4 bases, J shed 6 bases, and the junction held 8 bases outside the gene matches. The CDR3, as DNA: TGTGCCAGCAGCTCGGACAGGGTGGGAAGTCAGCCCCAGCATTTT. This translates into CASSSDRVGSQPQHF.

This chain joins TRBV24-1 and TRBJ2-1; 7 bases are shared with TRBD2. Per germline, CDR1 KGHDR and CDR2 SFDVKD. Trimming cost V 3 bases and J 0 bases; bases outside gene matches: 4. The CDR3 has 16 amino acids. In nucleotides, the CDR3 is TGTGCCACCAGTGATGCGCTAGCGGCCTCCTACAATGAGCAGTTCTTC. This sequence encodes CATSDALAASYNEQFF.

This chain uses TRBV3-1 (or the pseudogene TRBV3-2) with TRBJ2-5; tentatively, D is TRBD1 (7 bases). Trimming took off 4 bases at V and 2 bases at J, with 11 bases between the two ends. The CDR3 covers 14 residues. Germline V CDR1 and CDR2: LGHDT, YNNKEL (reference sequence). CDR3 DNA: TGTGCCAGCAGCCGGCAGGGGGGACAAGAGACCCAGTACTTC. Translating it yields CASSRQGGQETQYF.

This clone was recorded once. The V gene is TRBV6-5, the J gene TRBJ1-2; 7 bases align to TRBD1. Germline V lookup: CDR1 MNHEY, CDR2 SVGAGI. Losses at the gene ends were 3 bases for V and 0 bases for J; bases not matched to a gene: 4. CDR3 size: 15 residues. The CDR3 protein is CASSYYRGANYGYTF. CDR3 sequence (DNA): TGTGCCAGCAGTTATTACAGGGGAGCTAACTATGGCTACACCTTC.

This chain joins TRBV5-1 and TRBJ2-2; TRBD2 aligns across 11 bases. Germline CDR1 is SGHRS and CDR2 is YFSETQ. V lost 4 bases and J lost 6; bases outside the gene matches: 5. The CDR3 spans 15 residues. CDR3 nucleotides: TGCGCCAGCAGCATAGCGGGGGGGCAGCCCGGGGAGCTGTTTTTT. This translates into CASSIAGGQPGELFF.

The CDR3 reads CATSDLQGGTDTQYF. The DNA of the CDR3 is TGTGCCACCAGTGATTTGCAAGGGGGCACAGATACGCAGTATTTT. The V call is TRBV24-1, the J call TRBJ2-3; possible D gene TRBD1, 5 bases. CDR3 length: 15 amino acids. Per the germline V gene, CDR1 is KGHDR and CDR2 is SFDVKD. The ends were cut back, 0 bases at V and 1 base at J, with 7 bases in the middle.

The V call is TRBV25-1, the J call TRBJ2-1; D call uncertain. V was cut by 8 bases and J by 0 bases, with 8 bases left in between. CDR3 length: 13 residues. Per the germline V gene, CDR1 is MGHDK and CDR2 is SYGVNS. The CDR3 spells CASGAHSYNEQFF. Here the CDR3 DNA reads TGTGCCAGCGGAGCGCACTCCTACAATGAGCAGTTCTTC.

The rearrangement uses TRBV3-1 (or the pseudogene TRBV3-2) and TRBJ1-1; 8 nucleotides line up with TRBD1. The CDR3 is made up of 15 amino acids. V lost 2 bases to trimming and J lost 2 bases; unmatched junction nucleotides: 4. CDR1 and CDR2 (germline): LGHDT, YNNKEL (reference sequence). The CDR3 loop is CASSQRDRQNTEAFF. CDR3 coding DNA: TGTGCCAGCAGCCAAAGGGACAGGCAAAACACTGAAGCTTTCTTT.

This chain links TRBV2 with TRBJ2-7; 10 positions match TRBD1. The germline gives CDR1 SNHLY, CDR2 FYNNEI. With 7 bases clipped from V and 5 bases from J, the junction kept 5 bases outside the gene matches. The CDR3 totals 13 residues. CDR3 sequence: CASTGQGINEQYF. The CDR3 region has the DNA TGTGCCAGCACGGGACAGGGGATCAACGAGCAGTACTTC.

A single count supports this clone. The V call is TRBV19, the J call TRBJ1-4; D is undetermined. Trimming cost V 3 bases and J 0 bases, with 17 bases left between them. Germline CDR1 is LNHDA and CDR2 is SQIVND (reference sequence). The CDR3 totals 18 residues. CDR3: CASSMQAAYHATNEKLFF. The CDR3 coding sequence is TGTGCCAGTAGTATGCAGGCCGCTTATCATGCAACTAATGAAAAACTGTTTTTT.

The CDR3 region has the DNA TGTGCCAGCAGCTTAGTGACACCCGGGGAGCTGTTTTTT. Its translation: CASSLVTPGELFF. The chain recombines TRBV7-9 with TRBJ2-2; no clear D gene. The CDR3 has 13 residues. Per the germline V gene, CDR1 is SEHNR and CDR2 is FQNEAQ (reference sequence). Trimming cost V 1 base and J 6 bases, with 6 bases left between them. The whole variable domain, remainder taken from reference TRBV7-9 and TRBJ2-2, is DTGVSQNPRHKITKRGQNVTFRCDPISEHNRLYWYRQTLGQGPEFLTYFQNEAQLEKSRLLSDRFSAERPKGSFSTLEIQRTEQGDSAMYLCASSLVTPGELFFGEGSRLTVL.

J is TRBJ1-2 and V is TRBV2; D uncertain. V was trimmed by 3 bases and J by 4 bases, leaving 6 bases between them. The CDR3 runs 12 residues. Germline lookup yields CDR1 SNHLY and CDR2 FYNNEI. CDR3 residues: CASSDRGYGYTF. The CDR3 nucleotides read TGTGCCAGCAGTGATCGGGGCTATGGCTACACCTTC. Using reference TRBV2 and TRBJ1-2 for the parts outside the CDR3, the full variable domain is EPEVTQTPSHQVTQMGQEVILRCVPISNHLYFYWYRQILGQKVEFLVSFYNNEISEKSEIFDDQFSVERPDGSNFTLKIRSTKLEDSAMYFCASSDRGYGYTFGSGTRLTVV.

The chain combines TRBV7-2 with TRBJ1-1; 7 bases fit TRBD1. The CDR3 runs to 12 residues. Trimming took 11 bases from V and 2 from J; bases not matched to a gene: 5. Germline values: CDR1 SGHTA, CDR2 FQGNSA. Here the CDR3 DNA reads TGTGCCTCCCGGGACAGCAACACTGAAGCTTTCTTT. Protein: CASRDSNTEAFF.

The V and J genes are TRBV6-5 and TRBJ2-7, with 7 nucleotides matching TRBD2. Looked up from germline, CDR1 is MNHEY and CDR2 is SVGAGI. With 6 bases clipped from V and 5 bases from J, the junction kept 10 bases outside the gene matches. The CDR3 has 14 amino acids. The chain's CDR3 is CASRPQRGSHEQYF. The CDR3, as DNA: TGTGCCAGCAGGCCGCAGCGGGGCAGCCACGAGCAGTACTTC.

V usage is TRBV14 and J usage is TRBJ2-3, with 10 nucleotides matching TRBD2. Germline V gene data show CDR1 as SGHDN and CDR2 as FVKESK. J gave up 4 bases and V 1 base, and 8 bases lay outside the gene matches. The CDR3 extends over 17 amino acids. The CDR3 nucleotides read TGTGCCAGCAGCCAAGTTGTTAGCGGGAGGATCGCAGATACGCAGTATTTT. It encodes CASSQVVSGRIADTQYF.

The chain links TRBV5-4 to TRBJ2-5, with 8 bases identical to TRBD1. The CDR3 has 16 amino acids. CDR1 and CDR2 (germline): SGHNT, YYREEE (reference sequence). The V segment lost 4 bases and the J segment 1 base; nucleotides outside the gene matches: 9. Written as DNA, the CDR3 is TGTGCCAGCAGCCACGGACAGGGCAGGGGCCAAGAGACCCAGTACTTC. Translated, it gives CASSHGQGRGQETQYF.